The next 6 T cell receptor beta chains were all read from a single sample in a study of blood T cell repertoires in COVID-19. Clones were sequenced by immunoSEQ multiplex PCR, and TCRdb holds only the in-frame ones, with some missing. The data contain around 140,000 clones, 70% to 90% of them singletons. Material for sequencing was peripheral blood. The receptors come from a woman aged 60-75 years with acute or convalescent COVID-19.

V gene TRBV5-4 combines with J gene TRBJ2-5, with 8 positions matching TRBD1. The V gene's germline CDR1 is SGHNT and CDR2 YYREEE (reference sequence). CDR3 size: 16 residues. V lost 0 bases, J lost 5 bases, and 9 bases stayed unmatched. CDR3: CASSLAAGGRDETQYF. CDR3 nucleotide sequence: TGTGCCAGCAGCTTGGCGGCAGGGGGCAGGGATGAGACCCAGTACTTC. The entire variable domain, with the rest obtained from reference TRBV5-4 and TRBJ2-5, is as follows: ETGVTQSPTHLIKTRGQQVTLRCSSQSGHNTVSWYQQALGQGPQFIFQYYREEENGRGNFPPRFSGLQFPNYSSELNVNALELDDSALYLCASSLAAGGRDETQYFGPGTRLLVL.

In this sample, this clone turned up once. The chain joins TRBV2 to TRBJ2-5; 7 bases map to TRBD1. Germline V gene sequence: CDR1 SNHLY, CDR2 FYNNEI. The trim removed 4 bases at V and 7 bases at J, leaving 6 bases unmatched. The CDR3 covers 13 residues. The CDR3 loop is CASSADRVGTQYF. In nucleotides, the CDR3 is TGTGCCAGCAGTGCTGACAGGGTCGGGACCCAGTACTTC.

This chain joins TRBV4-2 and TRBJ1-5, with unresolved D. Germline V CDR1 and CDR2: LGHNA, YNFKEQ. The CDR3 extends over 15 amino acids. V lost 2 bases and J lost 7, with 15 bases in between. CDR3 sequence: CASSQSSDLKQPQHF. The CDR3 DNA sequence: TGTGCCAGCAGCCAATCAAGCGATTTGAAGCAGCCCCAGCATTTT.

V gene TRBV6-5 combines with J gene TRBJ1-6; 10 bases agree with TRBD1. V shed 3 bases and J 7 bases; nucleotides not matched to a gene: 6. The CDR3 contains 16 residues. The germline V gene has CDR1 MNHEY and CDR2 SVGAGI. The CDR3 DNA follows: TGTGCCAGCAGTTATTCAGGACAGGGGGGAAATTCACCCCTCCACTTT. Protein product: CASSYSGQGGNSPLHF.

This clone is a singleton in its sample. The chain recombines TRBV7-9 with TRBJ2-7; a possible D gene is TRBD2 (6 bases). V shed 5 bases and J shed 5 bases, with 10 bases lying between them. Germline V gene sequence: CDR1 SEHNR, CDR2 FQNEAQ (reference sequence). The CDR3 runs to 12 residues. In DNA form, the CDR3 reads TGTGCCAGCAGCCCACCGGGGGACGAGCAGTACTTC. Its protein is CASSPPGDEQYF.

The V call is TRBV11-3, the J call TRBJ2-5, with D possibly being TRBD2 (5 bases). V was clipped by 0 bases and J by 5 bases, with 13 bases between them. The CDR3 runs 15 residues. CDR1 SGHNT and CDR2 YENEEA come from the germline V gene. The DNA for the CDR3 is TGTGCCAGCAGCTTAGAAAGCCTAGCTCGGGAGACCCAGTACTTC. Amino acids: CASSLESLARETQYF.